The clone carrying this T cell receptor (beta chain) was seen ten or more times. This sample is drawn from a study of T-cell reconstitution after alpha-beta-depleted transplantation in children. Preparation of the TCRbeta library used unique molecular identifiers. TCRdb redid the calling of the PCR reads with MiXCR, one entry per CDR3 protein. This sample has roughly 220,000 distinct CDR3 sequences, with about 8.4% found just once. The receptor's source is a male patient aged 2-10 years who had a stem cell transplant for acute myeloid leukemia, so the T cells may come from the graft donor. The sequences come from PBMCs, mostly from graft donor cells, collected 360 days after TCRalphabeta/CD19-depleted stem cell transplant.

The CDR3 DNA sequence: TGTGCCAGCAGTTTGCCAGGGGGTTACAATGAGCAGTTCTTC. Its protein product is CASSLPGGYNEQFF. The rearrangement joins TRBV12-3 or TRBV12-4 to TRBJ2-1; 7 nucleotides line up with TRBD1. V lost 3 bases, J lost 4 bases, and 3 bases stayed unmatched. The CDR3 length is 14 residues.